Following are 22 T cell receptor beta chains from one sample sequenced in a study of read filtering for tumor transcriptome and immune sequencing. From roughly 390 ng of RNA, a library with molecular barcoded alpha/delta and beta/gamma adaptors was made. MiXCR was run by TCRdb on the reads, yielding one entry per CDR3 protein. The sample yields about 63,000 distinct CDR3 sequences, approximately 14% seen once. The specimen sequenced was a population of CD138-negative cells sorted from bone marrow. The receptors originated from a donor at least 40 years old with multiple myeloma.

This clonotype showed up just a few times. A single base separates this from a much larger clone, so it may be a read error. The chain joins TRBV9 to TRBJ2-2; D possibly corresponds to TRBD2 (5 bases). The CDR3 contains 16 residues. Germline V gives CDR1 SGDLS, CDR2 YYNGEE. CDR3 nucleotides: TGTGCCTGCAGCGTAGTACCAGCGGAGAACACCGGGGAGCTGTTTTTT. It encodes CACSVVPAENTGELFF.

This clonotype is a singleton in its sample. Given a far larger clone just one base away, this is likely a sequencing read error. This chain joins TRBV6-6 and TRBJ2-1, with 10 nucleotides matching TRBD2. The germline V gene has CDR1 MNHNY and CDR2 SVGAGI (reference sequence). The trim removed 6 bases at V and 10 bases at J, leaving 9 bases unmatched. This CDR3 contains 14 residues. CDR3 sequence (DNA): TGTGCCAGCAGCAGGCTAGCGGGAGCGAAGGAGCAGTTCTTC. This gives the protein CASSRLAGAKEQFF.

The chain combines TRBV6-6 with TRBJ1-5, with a possible D match to TRBD1 (6 bases). The V end was cut by 2 bases, the J end by 5 bases, with 7 bases between. There are 13 residues in the CDR3. Germline-derived CDR1 and CDR2 are MNHNY and SVGAGI (reference sequence). The CDR3 region is CASSYPGDQPQHF. CDR3 in DNA: TGTGCCAGCAGTTACCCAGGGGATCAGCCCCAGCATTTT.

The rearrangement links TRBV29-1 to TRBJ2-2; 9 nucleotides match TRBD2. With V trimmed by 5 bases and J by 5 bases, 6 bases remained unmatched. The CDR3 is 14 amino acids. CDR1 is SQVTM and CDR2 is ANQGSEA in the germline V gene. CDR3 sequence: CSVPAGGGTGELFF. The DNA of the CDR3 is TGCAGCGTTCCGGCGGGAGGGGGAACCGGGGAGCTGTTTTTT.

The CDR3 DNA reads TGTGCCAGCAGCCCTAGCGGGAGGGCCCCCTACGAGCAGTACTTC. Amino acids: CASSPSGRAPYEQYF. This rearrangement joins TRBV14 to TRBJ2-7, with TRBD2 matching over 12 bases. CDR3 length equals 15 residues. Trimming took 4 bases from V and 2 from J; bases not matched to a gene: 3. The V gene's germline CDR1 is SGHDN and CDR2 FVKESK.

This clonotype has at least ten counts. The V call is TRBV5-5, the J call TRBJ2-7; possibly TRBD1 for D (6 bases). The CDR3 has 14 amino acids. V lost 4 bases and J 3 bases, leaving 14 bases between the germline ends. Germline CDR1 reads SGHKS; CDR2 reads YYEKEE (reference sequence). This CDR3 is CASSVTGQIYEQYF. CDR3 bases: TGTGCCAGCAGCGTGACAGGACAGATCTACGAGCAGTACTTC.

This clonotype was seen ten or more times. This sequence joins TRBV28 and TRBJ2-7; 8 bases fit TRBD1. The ends lost 7 bases at V and 3 bases at J; junction bases unmatched: 11. The CDR3 runs to 15 residues. The germline gives CDR1 MDHEN, CDR2 SYDVKM. CDR3 sequence reads: CASNSQGAVDYEQYF. In nucleotides, the CDR3 is TGTGCCAGCAATTCTCAGGGGGCGGTTGACTACGAGCAGTACTTC.

Of note for this clonotype: Given a much more abundant clone one base away, this may be a read error. The chain is built from TRBV4-2 and TRBJ1-2; 8 bases align to TRBD1. Germline CDR1 and CDR2: LGHNA and YNFKEQ. The CDR3 is 15 amino acids. With V trimmed by 0 bases and J by 9 bases, 9 bases remained unmatched. The CDR3 DNA is TGTGCCAGCAGCCAAGAGACGACAGGGGATTATTGCTACACCTTC. Amino acids: CASSQETTGDYCYTF.

In the case of this clonotype: A read error may explain this, as a much larger clone is one base away. The J gene is TRBJ2-7, the V gene TRBV20-1, with a possible D match to TRBD2 (6 bases). The CDR3 contains 14 residues. Germline V lookup: CDR1 DFQATT, CDR2 SNEGSKA (reference sequence). The chain's CDR3 is CRATPYGSSHEQYF. For the CDR3, the DNA is TGCAGGGCCACACCTTACGGGAGTTCCCACGAGCAGTACTTC.

This clonotype was recorded at least ten times. The chain combines TRBV6-5 with TRBJ1-1; D gene uncertain. The germline gives CDR1 MNHEY, CDR2 SVGAGI. CDR3 size: 13 residues. With 2 bases removed from V and 4 bases from J, the gap between germline ends came to 8 bases. This CDR3 is CASSYGVGTEAFF. The CDR3 DNA reads TGTGCCAGCAGTTACGGGGTGGGCACTGAAGCTTTCTTT.

This clonotype occurred many times. The chain combines TRBV29-1 with TRBJ2-5; TRBD1 might be the D (5 bases). The V and J ends lost 7 bases and 4 bases respectively, with 16 bases between them. In germline, CDR1 is SQVTM, CDR2 ANQGSEA. The CDR3 spans 13 residues. The CDR3 bases are TGCAGCGCCATAAGGGGTGTGGGAGAGACCCAGTACTTC. Residues: CSAIRGVGETQYF. Variable domain in full (rest from reference TRBV29-1 and TRBJ2-5): SAVISQKPSRDICQRGTSLTIQCQVDSQVTMMFWYRQQPGQSLTLIATANQGSEATYESGFVIDKFPISRPNLTFSTLTVSNMSPEDSSIYLCSAIRGVGETQYFGPGTRLLVL.

This chain uses TRBV3-1 with TRBJ2-5, with D tentatively TRBD2 (6 bases). Looked up from germline, CDR1 is LGHDT and CDR2 is YNNKEL (reference sequence). Trimming pared 4 bases from V and 3 bases from J, leaving 15 bases between. This CDR3 region has 15 residues. The CDR3 coding sequence is TGTGCCAGCAGCCGACGTGGTAGCGGCAAAGAGACCCAGTACTTC. It translates to CASSRRGSGKETQYF.

This clonotype has a count of ten or more. The gene calls are TRBV20-1 and TRBJ2-7; the D gene could be TRBD1 or TRBD2 (5 bases each). The CDR3 runs 14 residues. The germline V gene encodes CDR1 DFQATT and CDR2 SNEGSKA (reference sequence). The V end was cut by 6 bases, the J end by 5 bases, with 20 bases between. The CDR3 region has the DNA TGCAGTGCGACCGAGGGCGGCGAGGGGAACGAGCAGTACTTC. Its protein product is CSATEGGEGNEQYF.

In this sample, this clonotype turned up a few times. CDR3 residues: CASSLVGDLYEQYF. The CDR3 DNA follows: TGTGCCAGCAGTTTAGTGGGAGATCTGTACGAGCAGTACTTC. V is TRBV27 and J is TRBJ2-7; possibly TRBD2 for D (5 bases). The V end was cut by 2 bases, the J end by 4 bases, with 12 bases between. CDR1 MNHEY and CDR2 SMNVEV come from the germline V gene (reference sequence). CDR3 size: 14 residues.

The table lists this clonotype with many counts. The V call is TRBV20-1, the J call TRBJ2-7, with TRBD2 matching 14 bases. Looked up from germline, CDR1 is DFQATT and CDR2 is SNEGSKA (reference sequence). This CDR3 has 16 amino acids. J was trimmed by 1 base and V by 6 bases; bases with no gene match: 8. This chain's CDR3 is CSAAGLAGVGSYEQYF. In DNA, the CDR3 is TGCAGTGCCGCGGGACTAGCGGGAGTCGGATCCTACGAGCAGTACTTC.

This clonotype was counted ten times or more. V gene TRBV12-3 or TRBV12-4 combines with J gene TRBJ2-7; D is unclear. The CDR3 consists of 16 residues. Trimming took off 2 bases at V and 2 bases at J, with 16 bases between the two ends. The CDR3 region is CASSLQLGQLPYEQYF. For the CDR3, the DNA is TGTGCCAGCAGTTTACAACTCGGCCAGCTACCCTACGAGCAGTACTTC.

This clonotype was counted many times. The chain employs TRBV4-3 and TRBJ2-7; D remains unclear. Germline-derived CDR1 and CDR2 are LGHNA and YSLEER. Trimming stripped 1 base from V and 2 bases from J, with 24 bases between. This CDR3 spans 19 amino acids. CDR3 protein: CASSQGPLVGPQTAYEQYF. The CDR3, as DNA: TGCGCCAGCAGCCAAGGCCCCCTGGTCGGACCCCAGACGGCCTACGAGCAGTACTTC.

This clonotype has at least ten counts. The chain recombines TRBV12-3 or TRBV12-4 with TRBJ2-2; D is perhaps TRBD1 (5 bases). Trimming took 2 bases from V and 4 from J, leaving 11 bases between them. This CDR3 comprises 15 residues. For the CDR3, the DNA is TGTGCCAGCAGTTTATGGGGCAGAGGCACCGGGGAGCTGTTTTTT. Its translation: CASSLWGRGTGELFF.

This clonotype was seen at least ten times. The chain couples TRBV23-1 to TRBJ2-1, with TRBD2 matching 11 bases. TRBV23-1 is sorted into the ORF group, with uncertain function. V lost 7 bases and J lost 5; bases outside the gene matches: 10. This CDR3 is 16 amino acids long. CDR3 sequence (DNA): TGCGCCAGCACTTCTACCGGGACTAGCGGCGACAATGAGCAGTTCTTC. Amino acids: CASTSTGTSGDNEQFF.

Many counts were recorded for this clonotype. The chain is built from TRBV7-8 and TRBJ2-1; D might be TRBD1 or TRBD2, each matching 5 bases. V lost 5 bases to trimming and J lost 7 bases, with 18 bases between them. This CDR3 comprises 15 residues. Per the germline V gene, CDR1 is SGHVS and CDR2 is FQNEAQ. CDR3: CASSPRDGLWNEQFF. The CDR3 coding sequence is TGTGCCAGCAGCCCCCGGGACGGTCTTTGGAATGAGCAGTTCTTC.

The V call is TRBV11-2, the J call TRBJ2-1; TRBD2 aligns across 11 bases. V lost 1 base to trimming and J lost 9 bases; unmatched junction nucleotides: 11. This CDR3 spans 17 amino acids. The germline gives CDR1 SGHAT, CDR2 FQNNGV. CDR3 DNA sequence: TGTGCCAGCAGCTTAGTAGGGGTAGCGGGAGGGTCCGGTGAGCAGTTCTTC. Encoded protein: CASSLVGVAGGSGEQFF.

Turning to this clonotype: This clone may be a read error of a much larger clone one base away. The chain couples TRBV2 to TRBJ1-5; D gene uncertain. The CDR3 loop spans 15 amino acids. Germline lookup yields CDR1 SNHLY and CDR2 FYNNEI. In DNA, the CDR3 is TGTGCCAGCAGTGAGGATCTGGCAAGCAATAAGCCCCAGCATTTT. This sequence encodes CASSEDLASNKPQHF.